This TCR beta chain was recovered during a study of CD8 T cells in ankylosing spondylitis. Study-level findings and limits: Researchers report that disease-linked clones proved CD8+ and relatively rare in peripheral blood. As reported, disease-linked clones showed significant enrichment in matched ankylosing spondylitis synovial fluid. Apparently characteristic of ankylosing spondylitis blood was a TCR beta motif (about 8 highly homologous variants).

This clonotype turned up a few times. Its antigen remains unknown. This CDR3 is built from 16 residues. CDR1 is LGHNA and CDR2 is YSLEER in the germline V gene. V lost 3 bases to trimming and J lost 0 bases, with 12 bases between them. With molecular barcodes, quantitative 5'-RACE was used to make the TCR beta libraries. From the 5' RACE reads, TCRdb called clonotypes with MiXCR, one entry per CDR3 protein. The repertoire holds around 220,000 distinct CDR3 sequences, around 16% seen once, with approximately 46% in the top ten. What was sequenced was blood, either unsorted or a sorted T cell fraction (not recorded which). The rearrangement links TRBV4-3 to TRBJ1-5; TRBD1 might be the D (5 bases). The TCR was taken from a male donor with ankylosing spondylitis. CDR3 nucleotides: TGCGCCAGCAGCCATTTGACTGACAGTAGCAATCAGCCCCAGCATTTT. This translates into CASSHLTDSSNQPQHF.